These T cell receptor beta chains were read from a single sample in a study of technical replicates of blood from a few donors. Sequencing was performed with immunoSEQ multiplex PCR; in TCRdb, only in-frame clones are kept and a portion is missing. The sample lists roughly 76,000 clones, about 86% occurring once. The material sequenced was PBMCs. These receptors all stem from a human donor in good health. Some clones in this sample may be carry-over from other donors' samples. Each CDR3 is given with its conserved first and last residue.

len: 19; v_gene: TRBV15; j_gene: TRBJ1-1; CDR3aa: CATSRFDRQANFLNTEAFF
len: 14; v_gene: TRBV4-3; j_gene: TRBJ1-6; CDR3aa: CASSQEGDDSPLHF
len: 16; v_gene: TRBV6-4; j_gene: TRBJ2-1; CDR3aa: CASSQVQQMLASEQFF
len: 13; v_gene: TRBV7-9; j_gene: TRBJ1-1; CDR3aa: CASSLGQNTEAFF
len: 15; v_gene: TRBV29-1; j_gene: TRBJ1-1; CDR3aa: CSVDSFGQGGTEAFF
len: 15; v_gene: TRBV5-4; j_gene: TRBJ2-1; CDR3aa: CASSRGLAGDNEQFF
len: 15; v_gene: TRBV6-1; j_gene: TRBJ2-5; CDR3aa: CASSELAGGPETQYF
len: 14; v_gene: TRBV5-4; j_gene: TRBJ1-1; CDR3aa: CASSALDRDTEAFF
len: 16; v_gene: TRBV5-6; j_gene: TRBJ1-2; CDR3aa: CASSLDGPVAVYGYTF
len: 12; v_gene: TRBV27; j_gene: TRBJ2-2; CDR3aa: CASSLNTGELFF
len: 14; v_gene: TRBV29-1; j_gene: TRBJ2-7; CDR3aa: CSVEDRRGAYEQYF
len: 13; v_gene: TRBV5-1; j_gene: TRBJ1-1; CDR3aa: CASSLTGNTEAFF
len: 17; v_gene: TRBV4-3; j_gene: TRBJ2-1; CDR3aa: CASSQELSAGAYNEQFF
len: 14; v_gene: TRBV12-5; j_gene: TRBJ2-2; CDR3aa: CASGLAGNTGELFF
len: 17; v_gene: TRBV27; j_gene: TRBJ2-2; CDR3aa: CASSPFSAGGRTGELFF
len: 16; v_gene: TRBV7-2; j_gene: TRBJ2-5; CDR3aa: CASSLALAGEGETQYF
len: 17; v_gene: TRBV7-9; j_gene: TRBJ2-2; CDR3aa: CASSSSRDPYRTGELFF
len: 14; v_gene: TRBV18; j_gene: TRBJ1-1; CDR3aa: CASSEGFGNTEAFF
len: 16; v_gene: TRBV4-3; j_gene: TRBJ2-1; CDR3aa: CASSHLAGGVHNEQFF
len: 13; v_gene: TRBV19; j_gene: TRBJ1-2; CDR3aa: CASRRGQNYGYTF
len: 15; v_gene: TRBV9; j_gene: TRBJ2-3; CDR3aa: CASSSEGGSTDTQYF
len: 15; v_gene: TRBV7-9; j_gene: TRBJ1-3; CDR3aa: CASSFGRDSGNTIYF
len: 16; v_gene: TRBV5-4; j_gene: TRBJ2-7; CDR3aa: CASSATSGSNSYEQYF
len: 14; v_gene: TRBV27; j_gene: TRBJ2-7; CDR3aa: CASSALATPYEQYF
len: 11; v_gene: TRBV2; j_gene: TRBJ1-2; CDR3aa: CATRLSYGYTF
len: 13; v_gene: TRBV27; j_gene: TRBJ1-1; CDR3aa: CASKFSYGTEAFF
len: 16; v_gene: TRBV27; j_gene: TRBJ2-4; CDR3aa: CASSTDRVLAKNIQYF
len: 14; v_gene: TRBV18; j_gene: TRBJ2-5; CDR3aa: CASSPLEGQETQYF
len: 14; v_gene: TRBV6-5; j_gene: TRBJ1-1; CDR3aa: CASSKGRGNTEAFF
len: 15; v_gene: TRBV5-1; j_gene: TRBJ1-1; CDR3aa: CASPHVAPLNTEAFF
len: 11; v_gene: TRBV27; j_gene: TRBJ1-1; CDR3aa: CATKTEAEAFF
len: 13; v_gene: TRBV6-1; j_gene: TRBJ1-4; CDR3aa: CAISDRRDEKLFF
len: 15; v_gene: TRBV15; j_gene: TRBJ2-3; CDR3aa: CATSRGGTASDTQYF
len: 15; v_gene: TRBV25-1; j_gene: TRBJ2-5; CDR3aa: CASSDPRLGKETQYF
len: 15; v_gene: TRBV19; j_gene: TRBJ2-1; CDR3aa: CASSVGTSGYNEQFF
len: 17; v_gene: TRBV6-1; j_gene: TRBJ2-5; CDR3aa: CASSDYSGGAGGETQYF
len: 16; v_gene: TRBV7-2; j_gene: TRBJ2-3; CDR3aa: CASSTGLAGKTDTQYF
len: 11; v_gene: TRBV7-2; j_gene: TRBJ2-5; CDR3aa: CASSPLRAQYF
len: 14; v_gene: TRBV7-3; j_gene: TRBJ2-7; CDR3aa: CASSSGAGDYEQYF
len: 17; v_gene: TRBV19; j_gene: TRBJ2-2; CDR3aa: CASSIVYRRVGAGELFF
len: 17; v_gene: TRBV5-5; j_gene: TRBJ2-7; CDR3aa: CASIPLPGQTTTREQYF